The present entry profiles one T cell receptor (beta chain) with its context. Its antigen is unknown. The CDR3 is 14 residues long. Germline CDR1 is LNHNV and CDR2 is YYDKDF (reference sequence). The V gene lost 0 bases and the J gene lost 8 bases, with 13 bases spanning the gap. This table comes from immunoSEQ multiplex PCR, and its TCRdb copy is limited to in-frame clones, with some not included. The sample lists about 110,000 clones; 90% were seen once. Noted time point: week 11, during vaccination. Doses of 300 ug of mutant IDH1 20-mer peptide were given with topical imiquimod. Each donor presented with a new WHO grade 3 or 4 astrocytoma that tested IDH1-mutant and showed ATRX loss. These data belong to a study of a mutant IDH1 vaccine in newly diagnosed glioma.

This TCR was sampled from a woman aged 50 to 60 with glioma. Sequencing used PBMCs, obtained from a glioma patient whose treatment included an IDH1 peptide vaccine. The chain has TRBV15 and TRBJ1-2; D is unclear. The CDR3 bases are TGTGCCACCAGCAGAGATGTCGGCAGTTCGGGCTACACCTTC. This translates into CATSRDVGSSGYTF.